The 25 T cell receptor beta chains in this list originate from one sample, sequenced in a study of shared clonotypes between healthy human individuals. This table comes from immunoSEQ multiplex PCR, and its TCRdb copy is limited to in-frame clones, with some not included. The data show some 79,000 clones, under 65% seen once. The sample comprised memory CD8+ T cells sorted from blood. Noted subset: CD45RO+ cells pooled with CCR7-negative TemRA cells. Every receptor here comes from a man aged 30 to 45 in good health.

The chain couples TRBV7-9 to TRBJ1-2, with no clear D. Germline CDR1 reads SEHNR; CDR2 reads FQNEAQ (reference sequence). CDR3 size: 13 residues. V was pared by 2 bases and J by 6 bases, with 10 bases between. The CDR3 protein is CASSLSNRDGYTF. CDR3 coding DNA: TGTGCCAGCAGCTTAAGTAACCGGGATGGCTACACCTTC.

The CDR3: CASSSSWEPPYEQYF. The CDR3 DNA reads TGTGCCAGCAGCTCTTCATGGGAGCCCCCCTACGAGCAGTACTTC. This sequence joins TRBV11-2 and TRBJ2-7, with a possible D match to TRBD2 (5 bases). In germline, CDR1 is SGHAT, CDR2 FQNNGV. V was clipped by 4 bases and J by 2 bases, with 15 bases between them. The CDR3 is made up of 15 amino acids.

This chain connects TRBV28 to TRBJ1-3; D unclear. The CDR3 loop spans 16 amino acids. V was shortened by 4 bases and J by 0 bases, with 13 bases between the two germline ends. Germline V CDR1 and CDR2: MDHEN, SYDVKM. The CDR3 sequence: CASSSSGLSSGNTIYF. The CDR3 DNA is TGTGCCAGCAGTTCCTCCGGACTCAGCTCTGGAAACACCATATATTTT.

This clone was counted at least ten times. The chain couples TRBV28 to TRBJ1-1, with 8 bases aligning to TRBD1. CDR1 MDHEN and CDR2 SYDVKM come from the germline V gene. The J segment lost 4 bases and the V segment lost 5 bases, leaving 9 bases of the junction unmatched. This CDR3 contains 15 residues. The CDR3 protein is CASSHGQGAVTEAFF. CDR3 sequence (DNA): TGTGCCAGCAGTCACGGACAGGGCGCGGTCACTGAAGCTTTCTTT.

In this sample, this clone turned up once. The chain couples TRBV6-5 to TRBJ2-1, with D perhaps TRBD2 (7 bases). V lost 5 bases to trimming and J lost 6 bases, with 14 bases between them. CDR1 is MNHEY, CDR2 SVGAGI, per germline. CDR3 length equals 14 residues. This chain's CDR3 is CASSTLGGPNEQFF. CDR3 coding DNA: TGTGCCAGCAGTACACTCGGGGGGCCCAATGAGCAGTTCTTC.

The V gene is TRBV7-2, the J gene TRBJ2-7; either TRBD1 or TRBD2 may fit D (5 bases each). The ends were cut back, 1 base at V and 4 bases at J, with 11 bases in the middle. Germline V gene data show CDR1 as SGHTA and CDR2 as FQGNSA. This CDR3 region has 14 residues. The CDR3 DNA reads TGTGCCAGCAGCTTAGGGGGGAGCGCGTACGAGCAGTACTTC. As protein: CASSLGGSAYEQYF.

This clone has a handful of counts. The chain carries TRBV5-1 and TRBJ2-5, with a possible D match to TRBD1 (6 bases). V was trimmed by 4 bases and J by 3 bases, leaving 16 bases between them. The length of the CDR3 is 15 residues. The germline V gene has CDR1 SGHRS and CDR2 YFSETQ. CDR3 loop: CASSQEQGLEETQYF. Written as DNA, the CDR3 is TGCGCCAGCAGCCAGGAACAGGGATTGGAAGAGACCCAGTACTTC.

CDR3 amino acids: CASSLRPGQGDSGANVLTF. The CDR3 region has the DNA TGTGCCAGCAGCTTAAGACCGGGACAGGGGGACTCTGGGGCCAACGTCCTGACTTTC. J is TRBJ2-6 and V is TRBV11-2; the match to TRBD1 covers 11 bases. The CDR3 loop spans 19 amino acids. With 2 bases clipped from V and 0 bases from J, the junction kept 6 bases outside the gene matches. Looked up from germline, CDR1 is SGHAT and CDR2 is FQNNGV.

This clone was detected ten times or more. The chain joins TRBV4-3 to TRBJ2-1; TRBD2 matches at 8 bases. The CDR3 is made up of 16 amino acids. Trimming at V came to 1 base and at J to 2 bases, leaving 4 bases not matched to a gene. From germline, CDR1 is LGHNA and CDR2 YSLEER. The CDR3 DNA reads as TGCGCCAGCAGCCAAGGTGGTAGCGGGACCTACAATGAGCAGTTCTTC. Its protein is CASSQGGSGTYNEQFF.

This clone has just a few counts. CDR3 sequence reads: CASSKGQGASDTQYF. The DNA for the CDR3 is TGTGCCAGTAGTAAAGGACAGGGGGCTTCAGATACGCAGTATTTT. The chain carries TRBV19 and TRBJ2-3; 11 positions agree with TRBD1. CDR3 size: 15 residues. The J segment lost 4 bases and the V segment lost 4 bases, leaving 4 bases of the junction unmatched. CDR1 is LNHDA and CDR2 is SQIVND in the germline V gene (reference sequence).

DNA for the CDR3: TGTGCCAGCGCTGCTTTGACGTACGAGCAGTACTTC. Translating it yields CASAALTYEQYF. The chain is built from TRBV28 and TRBJ2-7, with unresolved D. CDR3 length: 12 amino acids. Germline V gene data show CDR1 as MDHEN and CDR2 as SYDVKM. The ends were cut back, 8 bases at V and 4 bases at J, with 12 bases in the middle.

This CDR3 is CASSPDTSTQFF. For the CDR3, the DNA is TGTGCCAGCAGCCCGGACACTTCGACGCAGTTCTTC. The chain combines TRBV11-2 with TRBJ2-1, with D perhaps matching TRBD1 (5 bases). The CDR3 runs to 12 residues. Between the trimmed V and J ends, which lost 5 bases and 12 bases, there was a span of 14 bases. The germline CDR1 and CDR2 sequences are SGHAT and FQNNGV.

The CDR3 DNA reads as TGCAGCGTTATGGGGGACACGACCGGGGAGCTGTTTTTT. Its translation is CSVMGDTTGELFF. The chain recombines TRBV29-1 with TRBJ2-2; tentatively, D is TRBD1 (6 bases). Germline V gene lookup returns CDR1 SQVTM and CDR2 ANQGSEA. CDR3 length: 13 amino acids. Trimming left V 5 bases short and J 5 bases short, with 12 bases between.

There are a few counts of this clone. Here the CDR3 reads CASRRDISYEQYF. Written as DNA, the CDR3 is TGTGCCAGCAGGCGGGACATCTCCTACGAGCAGTACTTC. This chain joins TRBV7-9 and TRBJ2-7; D tentatively fits TRBD1 or TRBD2 (6 bases each). The CDR3 length is 13 residues. V lost 6 bases and J 0 bases, leaving 9 bases between the germline ends. The V gene's germline CDR1 is SEHNR and CDR2 FQNEAQ (reference sequence).

V and J are TRBV5-1 and TRBJ2-3; TRBD1 is a possible D gene (5 bases). V lost 6 bases to trimming and J lost 2 bases, with 16 bases between them. Germline-derived CDR1 and CDR2 are SGHRS and YFSETQ. This CDR3 spans 15 amino acids. Here the CDR3 reads CASKTLGRDTDTQYF. The CDR3 region has the DNA TGCGCCAGCAAAACCCTCGGCAGGGACACAGATACGCAGTATTTT. Full variable domain (missing parts from reference TRBV5-1 and TRBJ2-3): KAGVTQTPRYLIKTRGQQVTLSCSPISGHRSVSWYQQTPGQGLQFLFEYFSETQRNKGNFPGRFSGRQFSNSRSEMNVSTLELGDSALYLCASKTLGRDTDTQYFGPGTRLTVL.

The count of this clone is one. This chain links TRBV2 with TRBJ2-4, with 12 bases aligning to TRBD1. CDR3 length: 18 amino acids. The trim removed 8 bases at V and 1 base at J, leaving 12 bases unmatched. Germline-derived CDR1 and CDR2 are SNHLY and FYNNEI. The CDR3 here is CASRVFRDRGLAKNIQYF. The CDR3 DNA is TGTGCCAGCCGGGTTTTCCGGGACAGGGGGCTGGCCAAAAACATTCAGTACTTC.

The rearrangement uses TRBV27 and TRBJ2-1; maybe TRBD1 (6 bases). The CDR3 has 17 amino acids. V lost 1 base to trimming and J lost 6 bases, with 19 bases between them. Germline assignment: CDR1 MNHEY and CDR2 SMNVEV (reference sequence). The DNA of the CDR3 is TGTGCCAGCAGTTTATGGAAGACAGGTAGTCTTACCAATGAGCAGTTCTTC. It is translated as CASSLWKTGSLTNEQFF.

The chain combines TRBV7-3 with TRBJ2-7; unclear D gene. CDR1 is SGHTA, CDR2 FQGTGA, per germline. CDR3 length: 13 amino acids. V lost 2 bases and J lost 6, with 11 bases in between. The CDR3 nucleotides are TGTGCCAGCAGCTTATTTTCTTCGGGCGAGCAGTACTTC. It codes for CASSLFSSGEQYF.

This clone was counted between two and nine times. V gene TRBV19 combines with J gene TRBJ2-3; tentatively, D is TRBD2 (6 bases). Germline V gene data show CDR1 as LNHDA and CDR2 as SQIVND (reference sequence). This CDR3 has 17 amino acids. With 2 bases removed from V and 4 bases from J, the gap between germline ends came to 19 bases. CDR3 bases: TGTGCCAGTAGTATACTAGCGACCCCTTACCAGGCAGATACGCAGTATTTT. Protein: CASSILATPYQADTQYF.

V is TRBV7-2 and J is TRBJ2-5, with TRBD2 matching 9 bases. Germline values: CDR1 SGHTA, CDR2 FQGNSA. Trimming took 0 bases from V and 5 from J; bases not matched to a gene: 4. The CDR3 consists of 15 residues. The DNA for the CDR3 is TGTGCCAGCAGCTTAGCTAGCGGGAGCTCGGAGACCCAGTACTTC. Its protein product is CASSLASGSSETQYF. Combining the CDR3 with reference TRBV7-2 and TRBJ2-5 gives the whole variable domain GAGVSQSPSNKVTEKGKDVELRCDPISGHTALYWYRQSLGQGLEFLIYFQGNSAPDKSGLPSDRFSAERTGGSVSTLTIQRTQQEDSAVYLCASSLASGSSETQYFGPGTRLLVL.

The chain carries TRBV28 and TRBJ1-2; no firm D call. This CDR3 has 14 residues. Germline assignment: CDR1 MDHEN and CDR2 SYDVKM. Between the trimmed V and J ends, which lost 7 bases and 4 bases, there was a span of 16 bases. The DNA for the CDR3 is TGTGCCAGCACTTTTAGCCACGGAATCTATGGCTACACCTTC. The encoded protein is CASTFSHGIYGYTF.

The table lists this clone with a few counts. The genes are TRBV29-1 and TRBJ2-2, with D perhaps matching TRBD1 (5 bases). The CDR3 is 13 residues long. With 2 bases removed from V and 5 bases from J, the gap between germline ends came to 9 bases. Germline V gene sequence: CDR1 SQVTM, CDR2 ANQGSEA. For the CDR3, the DNA is TGCAGCGTTGAATACCACAGGACCGGGGAGCTGTTTTTT. Amino acids: CSVEYHRTGELFF.

This sequence joins TRBV27 and TRBJ2-2; TRBD1 aligns across 10 bases. This CDR3 spans 16 amino acids. Trimming took 6 bases from V and 4 from J; bases not matched to a gene: 8. The V gene's germline CDR1 is MNHEY and CDR2 SMNVEV (reference sequence). The CDR3 nucleotides are TGTGCCAGCAGCCCGGGGGGACAGGGGCTCACCGGGGAGCTGTTTTTT. It specifies CASSPGGQGLTGELFF.

This clone was detected only once. The chain carries TRBV28 and TRBJ2-6; unclear D gene. V shed 5 bases and J shed 0 bases, with 11 bases lying between them. This CDR3 has 16 amino acids. In germline, CDR1 is MDHEN, CDR2 SYDVKM. This chain's CDR3 is CASSLLSLSGANVLTF. CDR3 nucleotide sequence: TGTGCCAGCAGTCTCCTTTCACTCTCTGGGGCCAACGTCCTGACTTTC.

V usage is TRBV2 and J usage is TRBJ2-7; TRBD1 matches at 8 bases. The CDR3 consists of 13 residues. CDR1 and CDR2 from the germline V gene are SNHLY and FYNNEI. V lost 9 bases, J lost 3 bases, and 7 bases stayed unmatched. The CDR3 region has the DNA TGTGCCAGTGATCCAGGGGGCAACTACGAGCAGTACTTC. It encodes CASDPGGNYEQYF.